This entry describes one T cell receptor (beta chain). These data originate in a study of blood T cell repertoires in COVID-19. Across the study: The United States, Italy and Spain were the sources of the acute and convalescent COVID-19 samples. Sources were T cells, B-cell-depleted T cells, or PBMCs; the material itself was cDNA or gDNA.

Study processing details: Scientists estimated how many nucleated cells there were by amplifying reference gene primers. The data were produced by immunoSEQ multiplex PCR, yet TCRdb's version contains in-frame clones alone and is incomplete. V, J and clone size reflect that table, while D and trimming were determined from the DNA. This sample carries under 300,000 clones, about 88% of them seen once, and the ten largest clones take about 3.6%. Sequenced: peripheral blood. This sequence was found in a young man with active or convalescent COVID-19.

The chain's CDR3 is CASSRRERPDTQYF. The CDR3 coding sequence is TGTGCCAGCAGTCGCCGGGAGAGGCCTGATACGCAGTATTTT. The gene calls are TRBV6-6 and TRBJ2-3; D is possibly TRBD2 (6 bases). V was shortened by 5 bases and J by 6 bases, with 15 bases between the two germline ends. The CDR3 loop spans 14 amino acids. Germline values: CDR1 MNHNY, CDR2 SVGAGI (reference sequence).